Listed below are T cell receptor beta chains from one sample, sequenced in a study of T cell responses to AZD1222 COVID-19 vaccine. TCRdb keeps only in-frame clones here, not all; method: immunoSEQ multiplex PCR. The data hold 130,000 or so clones, with roughly nine tenths observed a single time. The sequencing here drew on peripheral blood, taken on day 0 of AZD1222 vaccination. These receptors all stem from an adult in good health. Both conserved end residues are part of each CDR3. D genes are given only for firm matches. Size values are once, few and many counts, or a class for expanded clones, and some rows have none.

d_call,clone_size,v_call,j_call,cdr3_length,cdr3_nt,cdr3_aa
TRBD1,-,TRBV18,TRBJ2-1,18,TGTGCCAGCTCACCGGCGAACAGGGGTCTCCTCTCCTACAATGAGCAGTTCTTC,CASSPANRGLLSYNEQFF
TRBD1,-,TRBV7-9,TRBJ1-4,15,TGTGCCAGCAGCTCCCTAGGACAGGATAATGAAAAACTGTTTTTT,CASSSLGQDNEKLFF
-,-,TRBV5-1,TRBJ1-2,12,TGCGCCAGCAGCTTGGCGGGGGAGGGCTACACCTTC,CASSLAGEGYTF
TRBD1,-,TRBV5-1,TRBJ1-2,17,TGCGCCAGCAGCCAAACAGGGGGCGAACAGGCTAACTATGGCTACACCTTC,CASSQTGGEQANYGYTF
-,-,TRBV4-3,TRBJ1-2,15,TGCGCCAGCAGCCAGAAACTGACGGGGAACTATGGCTACACCTTC,CASSQKLTGNYGYTF
-,-,TRBV3-1/TRBV3-2,TRBJ1-1,15,TGTGCCAGCAGCCATCCGGACAGCCGGGGCACTGAAGCTTTCTTT,CASSHPDSRGTEAFF
TRBD1,-,TRBV7-9,TRBJ1-1,15,TGTGCCAGCACCCAACGGGGGCAGGGGGGCACTGAAGCTTTCTTT,CASTQRGQGGTEAFF
TRBD1,-,TRBV10-3,TRBJ1-1,15,TGTGCCATCAGTGAGGGGGGAGGGGGCGCGGCTGAAGCTTTCTTT,CAISEGGGGAAEAFF
-,once,TRBV27,TRBJ2-3,17,TGTGCCAGCAGTTCCCGGGACCCTCAGCCGTACACAGATACGCAGTATTTT,CASSSRDPQPYTDTQYF
-,-,TRBV5-6,TRBJ1-4,15,TGTGCCAGCAGCGTACCGGGACACGGGAATGAAAAACTGTTTTTT,CASSVPGHGNEKLFF